This TCR beta chain was recorded in a study of T cell responses to AZD1222 COVID-19 vaccine. The study, taken as a whole, reports: Spike-wide coverage was observed for vaccine-associated CD4 TCRs, with dominant responses at 160-218 and 743-854. Females made up more of the donors, who were largely white British, and clonal diversity may have come out too low.

Clones were read by immunoSEQ multiplex PCR, and TCRdb kept only the in-frame ones, dropping some. The table lists under 85,000 clones, roughly 87% of them singletons, with 5% in the top ten. Remarks on this clone: Its antigen is unknown.

The material sequenced was peripheral blood, taken on day 0 of MenACWY control vaccination. This receptor was taken from an adult in good health.

CDR3 sequence: CASSGNRDSPLAKNIQYF. The DNA for the CDR3 is TGTGCCAGCAGCGGAAACCGAGACAGCCCTCTAGCCAAAAACATTCAGTACTTC. This chain connects TRBV5-8 to TRBJ2-4; possible D gene TRBD1, 5 bases. The CDR3 has 18 residues. V was cut by 4 bases and J by 0 bases, with 20 bases left in between. Germline assignment: CDR1 SGHTS and CDR2 YDEGEE.